Presented here are 21 T cell receptor beta chains from one specimen sequenced in a study of tumor-infiltrating lymphocytes in oesophageal squamous cell carcinoma. Via MiXCR, TCRdb re-called the PCR reads, giving one row per CDR3 protein. The table shows about 15,000 distinct CDR3 sequences, with around half occurring only once. Sequencing used esophageal tumor tissue. The receptors were sampled from a female donor with esophageal squamous cell carcinoma.

The genes are TRBV7-9 and TRBJ2-3, with D maybe TRBD1 (6 bases). The J call may be in error: the DNA end matches TRBJ2-7 better. The CDR3 extends over 12 amino acids. The germline gives CDR1 SEHNR, CDR2 FQNEAQ (reference sequence). This CDR3 reads CASSLGQGPQYF. In DNA form, the CDR3 reads TGTGCCAGCAGCTTAGGGCAGGGGCCGCAGTACTTC.

A word on this clonotype: This may be a read error, as it is one base from a much larger clone. V and J are TRBV7-8 and TRBJ2-5, with TRBD2 matching over 9 bases. Matching the DNA end better, TRBJ2-7 makes the J call doubtful. The CDR3 runs to 13 residues. Germline loops: CDR1 SGHVS, CDR2 FQNEAQ. The CDR3 DNA sequence: TGTGCCAGCAGGGTAGCGGGAGTAGACGAGCAGTACTTC. Protein sequence: CASRVAGVDEQYF.

This clonotype was picked up a small number of times. The rearrangement uses TRBV12-3 or TRBV12-4 and TRBJ2-6, with 7 bases fitting TRBD1. The CDR3 totals 18 residues. Unmatched junction bases numbered 7, after V lost 1 base and J lost 1 base. The CDR3 loop reads CASSLGGGPRSGANVLTF. CDR3 DNA: TGTGCCAGCAGTTTAGGAGGGGGCCCTAGGTCTGGGGCCAACGTCCTGACTTTC.

The chain couples TRBV7-8 to TRBJ2-3; no clear D gene. Germline CDR1 SGHVS, CDR2 FQNEAQ. Trimming took 1 base from V and 4 from J, leaving 12 bases between them. The CDR3 runs 15 residues. In DNA, the CDR3 is TGTGCCAGCAGCTTAGTGGGGATATGGGCAGATACGCAGTATTTT. This codes for CASSLVGIWADTQYF.

This clonotype was counted a single time. The chain uses TRBV7-2 and TRBJ1-5; D remains ambiguous. Trimming removed 3 bases at V and 4 bases at J, with 4 bases between. This CDR3 is 12 amino acids long. The germline V gene encodes CDR1 SGHTA and CDR2 FQGNSA. CDR3 loop: CASSFANQPQHF. The DNA for the CDR3 is TGTGCCAGCAGCTTCGCAAATCAGCCCCAGCATTTT.

This clonotype appeared many times. The rearrangement uses TRBV5-6 and TRBJ2-3, with TRBD2 matching 10 bases. Germline values: CDR1 SGHDT, CDR2 YYEEEE. The CDR3 is made up of 17 amino acids. With 4 bases clipped from V and 5 bases from J, the junction kept 13 bases outside the gene matches. The CDR3 nucleotides are TGTGCCAGCAGCCGCCGAACAACTAGCGGGATAAAAGATACGCAGTATTTT. Translated, it gives CASSRRTTSGIKDTQYF.

The rearrangement links TRBV5-1 to TRBJ2-3; the D is unclear. The J call may be faulty, since TRBJ2-7 better matches the DNA end. CDR3 length: 13 amino acids. The germline V gene encodes CDR1 SGHRS and CDR2 YFSETQ. This CDR3 is CASNPSAYGEQYF. Here the CDR3 DNA reads TGCGCCAGCAACCCCTCTGCCTATGGAGAGCAGTACTTC.

Concerning this clonotype: This could be a read error, since a much larger clone is one nucleotide away. V usage is TRBV18 and J usage is TRBJ2-5; D may correspond to TRBD1 or TRBD2 (5 bases each). The CDR3 totals 15 residues. Trimming stripped 1 base from V and 11 bases from J, with 20 bases between. Looked up from germline, CDR1 is KGHSH and CDR2 is LQKENI. Here the CDR3 reads CASSPRQTLGDEQYF. In nucleotides, the CDR3 is TGTGCCAGCTCACCACGACAGACCCTCGGGGATGAGCAGTACTTC.

As concerns this clonotype: The germline gene is not matched at one end of the junction; a read error may be the cause. The V gene is TRBV5-3, the J gene TRBJ2-6, with a weak D call TRBD1 (5 bases). TRBV5-3 counts as an open reading frame of uncertain function. This CDR3 has 16 amino acids. The CDR3 reads CASSVKTGPGANVLTF. The CDR3 DNA sequence: TGCGCCAGCAGCGTTAAAACAGGACCTGGGGCCAACGTCCTGACTTTC.

The chain combines TRBV7-3 with TRBJ2-5, with unresolved D. Germline V gene sequence: CDR1 SGHTA, CDR2 FQGTGA. The V end lost 2 bases, the J end lost 4 bases, and 8 bases lay between the germline ends. The CDR3 loop spans 13 amino acids. The CDR3 DNA reads TGTGCCAGCAGCTTAGAGTCTTCAGAGACCCAGTACTTC. Translating it yields CASSLESSETQYF.

This clonotype has a handful of counts. V gene TRBV7-3 combines with J gene TRBJ2-3; D is unresolved. Per germline, CDR1 SGHTA and CDR2 FQGTGA. The CDR3 extends over 14 amino acids. V gave up 2 bases and J gave up 2 bases, with 8 bases separating them. CDR3 DNA: TGTGCCAGCAGCTTAGGCGGAACCACAGATACGCAGTATTTT. Translating gives CASSLGGTTDTQYF.

Notes on this clonotype: Sequence at one end of the junction differs from germline and may be a read error. The chain joins TRBV7-6 to TRBJ2-5; the D call may be TRBD1 or TRBD2 (5 bases each). The CDR3 totals 15 residues. CDR1 is SGHVS and CDR2 is FNYEAQ in the germline V gene. This chain's CDR3 is CASSLVGLGTAPQYF. The DNA of the CDR3 is TGTGCTAGCAGCTTAGTTGGTTTAGGGACGGCACCCCAGTACTTC.

Concerning this clonotype: No DNA is shown, since the ends of the CDR3 on it are uncertain; the CDR3 is the one TCRdb lists. The rearrangement joins TRBV7-5 to TRBJ2-6; the table's D call TRBD1 went unverified against the DNA. TRBV7-5 is shown as a pseudogene. The CDR3 is 14 amino acids in total, end residues counted. The chain's CDR3 is CISVPEATDPVLRF.

J is TRBJ2-5 and V is TRBV7-2; the D call may be TRBD1 or TRBD2 (7 bases each). The V and J ends lost 5 bases and 1 base respectively, with 17 bases between them. Germline V gene lookup returns CDR1 SGHTA and CDR2 FQGNSA. The CDR3 spans 16 residues. CDR3 loop: CASSQQGRGSQETQYF. The CDR3 DNA reads as TGTGCCAGCAGCCAACAGGGGCGGGGGTCCCAAGAGACCCAGTACTTC.

V usage is TRBV11-1 and J usage is TRBJ1-1; D is ambiguous. The germline V gene has CDR1 SGHAT and CDR2 FQDESV (reference sequence). The CDR3 spans 12 residues. V lost 5 bases and J 11 bases, leaving 15 bases between the germline ends. CDR3 loop: CASSGTQILAFF. CDR3 coding DNA: TGTGCCAGCAGCGGTACGCAGATTTTGGCTTTCTTT.

The CDR3 spells CASSRDIVQGHSNQPQHF. The CDR3 DNA reads as TGTGCCAGCAGTAGGGATATCGTCCAGGGTCATAGCAATCAGCCCCAGCATTTT. The V gene is TRBV6-1, the J gene TRBJ1-5; maybe TRBD1 (5 bases). Germline lookup yields CDR1 MNHNS and CDR2 SASEGT. Trimming removed 5 bases at V and 0 bases at J, with 20 bases between. The CDR3 is 18 amino acids.

This clonotype has a count of ten or more. A read error may be the cause here, since a much bigger clone is one base away. The chain couples TRBV12-3 or TRBV12-4 to TRBJ2-5; 11 bases align to TRBD1. The CDR3 contains 16 residues. With V trimmed by 2 bases and J by 11 bases, 13 bases remained unmatched. The CDR3 loop reads CASSLRRTGGLNEQYF. The CDR3, as DNA: TGTGCCAGCAGTTTACGGAGGACAGGGGGCCTCAATGAGCAGTACTTC.

Relative to its sample, this clonotype is large. This sequence joins TRBV7-2 and TRBJ1-2, with 10 bases that match TRBD1. Germline CDR1 is SGHTA and CDR2 is FQGNSA. The V segment lost 5 bases and the J segment 4 bases; nucleotides outside the gene matches: 4. The CDR3 sequence is 14 residues long. CDR3 nucleotide sequence: TGTGCCAGCAGCCTGGGACAGGGGAGCTATGGCTACACCTTC. Translation: CASSLGQGSYGYTF.

Comments on this clonotype: Since no conserved phenylalanine or tryptophan closes the CDR3, a read error is the likely cause. V usage is TRBV7-6 and J usage is TRBJ1-1; the D is unclear. CDR3 length equals 11 residues. The V end was cut by 6 bases, the J end by 7 bases, with 9 bases between. CDR1 SGHVS and CDR2 FNYEAQ come from the germline V gene. The CDR3 here is CASRRQHEAFL. In DNA form, the CDR3 reads TGTGCCAGCAGAAGGCAGCATGAAGCTTTCTTA.

The V call is TRBV5-1, the J call TRBJ2-4, with TRBD1 matching over 7 bases. The CDR3 extends over 14 amino acids. The germline V gene encodes CDR1 SGHRS and CDR2 YFSETQ. The V gene end was trimmed by 4 bases and the J gene end by 8 bases; junction bases not matched to a gene: 9. The CDR3 nucleotides are TGCGCCAGCAGCGAACAGGGGAGAAGGGACATTCAGTACTTC. Translated: CASSEQGRRDIQYF.

Comments on this clonotype: A read error may be the cause here, since a much bigger clone is one base away. The rearrangement joins TRBV7-6 to TRBJ2-4, with TRBD1 matching over 9 bases. With the DNA end fitting TRBJ2-7 better, the J assignment may be wrong. The CDR3 is made up of 13 amino acids. The V gene's germline CDR1 is SGHVS and CDR2 FNYEAQ. Written as DNA, the CDR3 is TGTGTCAGCAGCCAAGGACAGGGGCGCGAGCAGTACTTC. This sequence encodes CVSSQGQGREQYF.